This TCR beta chain is from a study of blood T cell repertoires in COVID-19. Study-wide background: Material from acute and convalescent COVID-19 was sourced from the United States, Italy and Spain. The cDNA or gDNA used as material had been derived from T cells, B-cell-depleted T cells, or PBMCs.

TCRdb's copy holds only in-frame clones and misses some; the assay was immunoSEQ multiplex PCR. The sample lists 250,000 to 300,000 clones, roughly 83% occurring once. Trimming removed 1 base from V and 2 bases from J, with 12 bases in between. Looked up from germline, CDR1 is LGHDT and CDR2 is YNNKEL (reference sequence). This CDR3 spans 15 amino acids. The chain has TRBV3-1 (or the pseudogene TRBV3-2) and TRBJ2-7, with a tentative D call TRBD1 (6 bases). The receptor was derived from a man aged 60 to 69 who had recovered from COVID-19. Sequenced material: peripheral blood. The CDR3 protein is CASSQGQVPTYEQYF. As DNA, the CDR3 is TGTGCCAGCAGCCAAGGACAGGTGCCCACCTACGAGCAGTACTTC.